The 16 T cell receptor beta chains in this list originate from one sample, sequenced in a study of cytomegalovirus exposure and HLA in healthy donors. PCR primers comprised 60 Vbeta and 13 Jbeta primers. Here immunoSEQ multiplex PCR was the method, and the copy in TCRdb shows in-frame clones only, minus some. The sample lists about 82,000 clones, roughly four fifths occurring once. Sequencing was done on a sample of PBMCs. These TCRs come from a human donor in good health.

This clone was observed many times. The chain recombines TRBV5-6 with TRBJ1-2; weak D call: TRBD1 (6 bases). The CDR3 totals 13 residues. V was shortened by 6 bases and J by 5 bases, with 14 bases between the two germline ends. Germline V lookup: CDR1 SGHDT, CDR2 YYEEEE. In DNA, the CDR3 is TGTGCCAGCAACCTCGGACAGAAGTATGGCTACACCTTC. Translation gives CASNLGQKYGYTF.

V usage is TRBV19 and J usage is TRBJ2-7; TRBD1 agrees at 7 bases. Germline loops: CDR1 LNHDA, CDR2 SQIVND (reference sequence). The CDR3 is made up of 13 amino acids. Losses at the gene ends were 3 bases for V and 3 bases for J; bases not matched to a gene: 2. The DNA of the CDR3 is TGTGCCAGTAGTATTGGGACAGACTACGAGCAGTACTTC. Its protein product is CASSIGTDYEQYF. Complete variable domain (other parts from reference TRBV19 and TRBJ2-7): DGGITQSPKYLFRKEGQNVTLSCEQNLNHDAMYWYRQDPGQGLRLIYYSQIVNDFQKGDIAEGYSVSREKKESFPLTVTSAQKNPTAFYLCASSIGTDYEQYFGPGTRLTVT.

The V and J genes are TRBV5-1 and TRBJ2-5, with 15 bases that match TRBD2. Germline V CDR1 and CDR2: SGHRS, YFSETQ. Losses at the gene ends were 3 bases for V and 2 bases for J; bases not matched to a gene: 8. CDR3 length equals 18 residues. CDR3 residues: CASSSPGLAGGLQETQYF. The DNA for the CDR3 is TGCGCCAGCAGCTCCCCGGGACTAGCGGGGGGCTTACAAGAGACCCAGTACTTC.

The J gene is TRBJ1-2, the V gene TRBV6-5; 7 bases match TRBD1. The CDR3 sequence is 14 residues long. CDR1 and CDR2 from the germline V gene are MNHEY and SVGAGI. V trimming: 5 bases; J trimming: 8 bases; junction bases outside the gene matches: 11. The CDR3 sequence: CASSPDRVAWGYTF. CDR3 coding DNA: TGTGCCAGCAGTCCCGACAGGGTGGCTTGGGGCTACACCTTC.

This clone was detected once. V usage is TRBV18 and J usage is TRBJ1-2; the match to TRBD1 covers 7 bases. CDR3 size: 14 residues. V was clipped by 3 bases and J by 7 bases; unmatched bases: 8. Germline assignment: CDR1 KGHSH and CDR2 LQKENI. CDR3 in DNA: TGTGCCAGCTCACCGTGGACAGGAAAGAGTGGCTACACCTTC. It encodes CASSPWTGKSGYTF. Based on the CDR3 plus reference TRBV18 and TRBJ1-2, the full variable domain is NAGVMQNPRHLVRRRGQEARLRCSPMKGHSHVYWYRQLPEEGLKFMVYLQKENIIDESGMPKERFSAEFPKEGPSILRIQQVVRGDSAAYFCASSPWTGKSGYTFGSGTRLTVV.

This clone was seen more than once but under ten times. The chain carries TRBV6-5 and TRBJ1-5; the D is unclear. In germline, CDR1 is MNHEY, CDR2 SVGAGI. This CDR3 is built from 13 residues. V was pared by 3 bases and J by 6 bases, with 9 bases between. CDR3 protein: CASSYRSGQPQHF. The CDR3 nucleotides are TGTGCCAGCAGTTATAGGAGTGGTCAGCCCCAGCATTTT.

This clone was found a few times. This chain joins TRBV18 and TRBJ2-7; 8 bases are shared with TRBD2. With V trimmed by 3 bases and J by 2 bases, 6 bases remained unmatched. The germline gives CDR1 KGHSH, CDR2 LQKENI. There are 15 residues in the CDR3. The CDR3 bases are TGTGCCAGCTCACCCGGGAGGGGGACCCCCTACGAGCAGTACTTC. Its protein is CASSPGRGTPYEQYF.

This clone was seen once. The rearrangement joins TRBV7-9 to TRBJ1-5; a weak D match, TRBD1 (5 bases). Germline V gene data show CDR1 as SEHNR and CDR2 as FQNEAQ (reference sequence). V lost 4 bases and J 5 bases, leaving 15 bases between the germline ends. The length of the CDR3 is 15 residues. CDR3 sequence reads: CASSSGGGRDQPQHF. CDR3 bases: TGTGCCAGCAGCTCCGGGGGGGGGAGAGATCAGCCCCAGCATTTT. Together with reference TRBV7-9 and TRBJ1-5, the CDR3 gives the full variable domain: DTGVSQNPRHKITKRGQNVTFRCDPISEHNRLYWYRQTLGQGPEFLTYFQNEAQLEKSRLLSDRFSAERPKGSFSTLEIQRTEQGDSAMYLCASSSGGGRDQPQHFGDGTRLSIL.

The J gene is TRBJ1-1, the V gene TRBV18; 8 bases agree with TRBD1. Germline CDR1 KGHSH, CDR2 LQKENI. The CDR3 runs to 14 residues. V gave up 3 bases and J gave up 5 bases; unmatched junction bases: 5. The CDR3 loop is CASSPQDRGTEAFF. The CDR3 nucleotides are TGTGCCAGCTCACCGCAAGACAGGGGTACTGAAGCTTTCTTT.

The rearrangement joins TRBV2 to TRBJ1-4, with 7 nucleotides matching TRBD1. The junction had 8 bases not matched to a gene; V was cut back by 8 bases and J by 5 bases. Germline CDR1 and CDR2: SNHLY and FYNNEI. The CDR3 totals 14 residues. CDR3 sequence: CASGDRVANEKLFF. CDR3 coding DNA: TGTGCCAGCGGAGACAGGGTGGCGAATGAAAAACTGTTTTTT.

To note about this clone: At one boundary the junction diverges from the germline segment, which might be a read error. The CDR3: CSVGGQGPAYF. The CDR3 nucleotides read TGCAGCGTTGGAGGACAGGGGCCCGCTTACTTC. J is TRBJ1-2 and V is TRBV29-1; 9 bases line up with TRBD1. The CDR3 extends over 11 amino acids. Germline V gene data show CDR1 as SQVTM and CDR2 as ANQGSEA.

This sequence joins TRBV27 and TRBJ2-5; D is unresolved. CDR3 length: 13 amino acids. Trimming stripped 3 bases from V and 7 bases from J, with 12 bases between. Germline-derived CDR1 and CDR2 are MNHEY and SMNVEV (reference sequence). The CDR3 sequence: CASSLSSRVTQYF. The CDR3 DNA reads as TGTGCCAGCAGTTTGAGTAGCCGAGTGACCCAGTACTTC.

The chain recombines TRBV5-1 with TRBJ2-5, with 12 bases identical to TRBD2. Germline V lookup: CDR1 SGHRS, CDR2 YFSETQ. The ends lost 4 bases at V and 3 bases at J; junction bases unmatched: 1. The CDR3 runs to 14 residues. Here the CDR3 DNA reads TGCGCCAGCAGCCCTAGCGGGGGGGAAGAGACCCAGTACTTC. Its protein product is CASSPSGGEETQYF. Supplemented by reference TRBV5-1 and TRBJ2-5, the full variable domain reads KAGVTQTPRYLIKTRGQQVTLSCSPISGHRSVSWYQQTPGQGLQFLFEYFSETQRNKGNFPGRFSGRQFSNSRSEMNVSTLELGDSALYLCASSPSGGEETQYFGPGTRLLVL.

The chain carries TRBV7-8 and TRBJ2-1; D possibly corresponds to TRBD2 (6 bases). The CDR3 spans 14 residues. V shed 0 bases and J shed 6 bases, with 9 bases lying between them. CDR1 SGHVS and CDR2 FQNEAQ come from the germline V gene. The DNA of the CDR3 is TGTGCCAGCAGCTTAGCCGGGGGAGGCAATGAGCAGTTCTTC. Residues: CASSLAGGGNEQFF.

The rearrangement links TRBV13 to TRBJ1-1, with D maybe TRBD1 (5 bases). Germline lookup yields CDR1 PRHDT and CDR2 FYEKMQ (reference sequence). The CDR3 spans 13 residues. V lost 1 base and J 7 bases, leaving 10 bases between the germline ends. The CDR3 sequence is CASSLEGGGEAFF. The CDR3 nucleotides are TGTGCCAGCAGCTTAGAGGGCGGGGGTGAAGCTTTCTTT.

This sequence joins TRBV27 and TRBJ2-7; 8 positions agree with TRBD1. V lost 3 bases, J lost 3 bases, and 10 bases stayed unmatched. In germline, CDR1 is MNHEY, CDR2 SMNVEV (reference sequence). The CDR3 sequence is 16 residues long. The CDR3 protein is CASSFSGGESHYEQYF. CDR3 nucleotides: TGTGCCAGCAGTTTTTCAGGGGGCGAATCGCACTACGAGCAGTACTTC.